Below are 30 T cell receptor beta chains sequenced from a single sample in a study of T cell clusters in autoimmune cytopenias. TRB amplification used approximately 270 ng of peripheral blood genomic DNA. One tube held mixed TRB-A and TRB-B primer pools for touch-down PCR. TCRdb reworked the multiplex PCR reads into one entry per CDR3 protein, no DNA. Recorded for this sample: around 2,000 distinct CDR3 sequences. A further study also used this sample, focusing on T cell repertoires in aging, cancer and after chemotherapy.

Sequencing was done on a sample of peripheral blood. These receptors were taken from a human donor in good health.

This clonotype is deemed large by its frequency. This chain connects TRBV19 to TRBJ2-2. The CDR3 loop spans 12 amino acids. Germline CDR1 reads LNHDA; CDR2 reads SQIVND (reference sequence). The CDR3 here is CASNRVTGELFF. The full variable domain, in which reference TRBV19 and TRBJ2-2 provide the parts outside the CDR3, is DGGITQSPKYLFRKEGQNVTLSCEQNLNHDAMYWYRQDPGQGLRLIYYSQIVNDFQKGDIAEGYSVSREKKESFPLTVTSAQKNPTAFYLCASNRVTGELFFGEGSRLTVL.

Considering frequency, this clonotype is large. The chain uses TRBV19 and TRBJ2-3. This CDR3 spans 15 amino acids. Germline CDR1 reads LNHDA; CDR2 reads SQIVND (reference sequence). The chain's CDR3 is CASSRTRVGGDTQYF.

In terms of frequency, this clonotype is medium-sized. The J gene is TRBJ2-1, the V gene TRBV18. This CDR3 spans 11 amino acids. The germline V gene encodes CDR1 KGHSH and CDR2 LQKENI. The CDR3 region is CASSPGSQQFF. Using reference TRBV18 and TRBJ2-1 for the parts outside the CDR3, the full variable domain is NAGVMQNPRHLVRRRGQEARLRCSPMKGHSHVYWYRQLPEEGLKFMVYLQKENIIDESGMPKERFSAEFPKEGPSILRIQQVVRGDSAAYFCASSPGSQQFFGPGTRLTVL.

The chain links TRBV6-2 or TRBV6-3 to TRBJ2-7; TCRdb's assignment of TRBD2 cannot be checked, as there is no DNA. The CDR3 is 15 residues long. Per the germline V gene, CDR1 is MNHEY and CDR2 is SVGEGT. CDR3 residues: CASSSRLAGIYEQYF.

This clonotype is classed as large by frequency. The chain couples TRBV6-5 to TRBJ2-3; TCRdb returns TRBD1, unconfirmable since there is no DNA. The CDR3 runs 15 residues. The germline V gene encodes CDR1 MNHEY and CDR2 SVGAGI. CDR3: CASSVQGQSTDTQYF.

Frequency places this clonotype as medium-sized (0.01 to 0.1%). The chain combines TRBV12-3 or TRBV12-4 with TRBJ2-6; the TCRdb call, TRBD1, lacks DNA for checking. CDR3 size: 17 residues. This CDR3 reads CASSLYRGIFGANVLTF.

This clonotype ranks as medium-sized in terms of frequency. The chain recombines TRBV27 with TRBJ2-5; TCRdb reports TRBD2, a call that lacks DNA to check it against. This CDR3 contains 16 residues. CDR1 and CDR2 (germline): MNHEY, SMNVEV (reference sequence). This CDR3 reads CASSLTTGGALKTQYF.

The rearrangement joins TRBV11-2 to TRBJ2-1; as DNA is missing, the TRBD2 call by TCRdb cannot be tested. CDR1 is SGHAT and CDR2 is FQNNGV in the germline V gene. The CDR3 contains 19 residues. Here the CDR3 reads CASSLGRKIAGDSYNEQFF.

Frequency places this clonotype as medium-sized. This sequence joins TRBV20-1 and TRBJ1-2; the TRBD1 assignment by TCRdb is unverifiable without DNA. Germline assignment: CDR1 DFQATT and CDR2 SNEGSKA (reference sequence). The CDR3 consists of 14 residues. The CDR3 region is CSARGTGAPYGYTF.

This clonotype shows up as medium-sized by frequency. This chain uses TRBV12-3 or TRBV12-4 with TRBJ1-3; TCRdb indicates TRBD1, and absent DNA this call remains unverified. The CDR3 totals 13 residues. CDR3 loop: CASSLSRGHRVYF.

This clonotype shows up as large by frequency. The V and J genes are TRBV6-5 and TRBJ2-3; TCRdb picks TRBD1, but there is no DNA to check that call. The CDR3 spans 17 residues. CDR1 and CDR2 from the germline V gene are MNHEY and SVGAGI. The CDR3 sequence is CASSDLPGADDTDTQYF.

The V gene is TRBV5-1, the J gene TRBJ1-1; as DNA is missing, the TRBD1 call by TCRdb cannot be tested. The CDR3 length is 14 residues. The germline gives CDR1 SGHRS, CDR2 YFSETQ. The CDR3 reads CASSLAGGATEAFF.

This clonotype is called medium-sized (0.01 to 0.1%) based on its frequency. The V call is TRBV11-1, the J call TRBJ2-1; with no DNA, the TCRdb D assignment of TRBD1 cannot be verified. The CDR3 is made up of 14 amino acids. Germline lookup yields CDR1 SGHAT and CDR2 FQDESV (reference sequence). CDR3 loop: CASSFRTDINEQFF.

This clonotype counts as medium-sized by frequency. This chain uses TRBV18 with TRBJ2-2. The CDR3 has 14 amino acids. Germline V CDR1 and CDR2: KGHSH, LQKENI. The CDR3 here is CASSLKTVTGELFF.

By frequency, this clonotype is medium-sized. The chain uses TRBV6-5 and TRBJ2-5; TCRdb's D gene call, TRBD1, goes unchecked for lack of DNA. The CDR3 totals 15 residues. Per the germline V gene, CDR1 is MNHEY and CDR2 is SVGAGI. The CDR3 loop reads CASSQTWGGRETQYF.

Measured by frequency, this clonotype is medium-sized. The V gene is TRBV7-9, the J gene TRBJ1-4; the D call of TRBD1 rests on TCRdb alone, since no DNA is present to check it. CDR3 length: 15 residues. Per germline, CDR1 SEHNR and CDR2 FQNEAQ (reference sequence). CDR3 amino acids: CASRTLYPLNEKLFF.

This clonotype is labeled large based on frequency. This chain joins TRBV27 and TRBJ2-3. Germline CDR1 reads MNHEY; CDR2 reads SMNVEV (reference sequence). The CDR3 runs 12 residues. The CDR3 is CASSRSTDTQYF.

According to its frequency, this clonotype is large. V usage is TRBV27 and J usage is TRBJ1-6. CDR3 length: 14 amino acids. CDR1 is MNHEY and CDR2 is SMNVEV in the germline V gene (reference sequence). CDR3 loop: CASTQLVPGSPLHF.

This clonotype is medium-sized (0.01 to 0.1%) by frequency. The V call is TRBV6-5, the J call TRBJ2-2; the TRBD1 assignment by TCRdb is unverifiable without DNA. CDR1 is MNHEY, CDR2 SVGAGI, per germline. The CDR3 is 15 residues long. The CDR3 is CASSPDRGNTGELFF.

Frequency places this clonotype as medium-sized. The genes are TRBV6-5 and TRBJ2-1; the D call from TCRdb, TRBD1, cannot be confirmed without DNA. The CDR3 totals 14 residues. From germline, CDR1 is MNHEY and CDR2 SVGAGI. This CDR3 is CASSYSTGGYEQFF.

This chain connects TRBV7-2 to TRBJ1-1; TCRdb indicates TRBD1, and absent DNA this call remains unverified. The CDR3 has 14 residues. Germline V gives CDR1 SGHTA, CDR2 FQGNSA. CDR3: CASSFGAGNTEAFF.

This chain uses TRBV27 with TRBJ1-4; TCRdb reports TRBD1, a call that lacks DNA to check it against. This CDR3 is built from 15 residues. The germline V gene has CDR1 MNHEY and CDR2 SMNVEV (reference sequence). This CDR3 is CASSQEGVSLSKLFF.

This clonotype ranks as large in terms of frequency. The V gene is TRBV19, the J gene TRBJ1-5; TCRdb selects TRBD1, and the lack of DNA leaves this call unchecked. CDR1 is LNHDA, CDR2 SQIVND, per germline (reference sequence). The CDR3 runs 13 residues. CDR3: CASGGFSNQPQHF.

This clonotype ranks as medium-sized (0.01 to 0.1%) in terms of frequency. This chain uses TRBV27 with TRBJ2-1; the TCRdb call, TRBD2, lacks DNA for checking. CDR3 size: 15 residues. Germline CDR1 is MNHEY and CDR2 is SMNVEV (reference sequence). The CDR3 reads CASSFSGSLALEQFF.

The chain is built from TRBV24-1 and TRBJ2-1; TCRdb returns TRBD2, unconfirmable since there is no DNA. The length of the CDR3 is 14 residues. Germline loops: CDR1 KGHDR, CDR2 SFDVKD. The CDR3 protein is CATSEGSGYNEQFF.

The genes are TRBV7-2 and TRBJ2-7. From germline, CDR1 is SGHTA and CDR2 FQGNSA. The CDR3 sequence is 11 residues long. CDR3 in amino acids: CASSLRYEQYF.

This chain joins TRBV7-9 and TRBJ2-5; TCRdb reports TRBD2, a call that lacks DNA to check it against. Germline CDR1 SEHNR, CDR2 FQNEAQ (reference sequence). The CDR3 has 15 residues. CDR3 amino acids: CASSPPYSSGETQYF.

Frequency places this clonotype as medium-sized (0.01 to 0.1%). The chain combines TRBV5-6 with TRBJ1-4. The CDR3 is made up of 15 amino acids. CDR1 and CDR2 (germline): SGHDT, YYEEEE. The CDR3 protein is CASSWGTSLREKLFF.

Measured by frequency, this clonotype is medium-sized. V usage is TRBV30 and J usage is TRBJ1-1; the D call from TCRdb, TRBD1, cannot be confirmed without DNA. Looked up from germline, CDR1 is GTSNPN and CDR2 is SVGIG (reference sequence). The CDR3 contains 12 residues. The CDR3 region is CAWSDTGGRAFF.

This chain joins TRBV6-5 and TRBJ2-1; absent DNA, TCRdb's TRBD2 call cannot be checked. This CDR3 comprises 15 residues. CDR1 and CDR2 (germline): MNHEY, SVGAGI. This CDR3 reads CASRGLAGSYNEQFF.